This passage covers 5 T cell receptor beta chains from one sample sequenced in a study of T-cell reconstitution after alpha-beta-depleted transplantation in children. For TCRbeta, the library was prepared with unique molecular identifiers. TCRdb processed the PCR reads anew with MiXCR; each CDR3 protein has one entry. The sample contains around 200,000 distinct CDR3 sequences, about 15% of which appear only once. Sample: PBMCs, mostly from graft donor cells, taken 360 days after TCRalphabeta/CD19-depleted stem cell transplant. The origin of the receptors is a male patient between 2 and 10 years old who had a stem cell transplant for acute lymphoblastic leukemia, so the T cells may come from the graft donor.

The genes are TRBV20-1 and TRBJ2-6, with D unclear. The CDR3 loop spans 15 amino acids. V was cut by 0 bases and J by 4 bases, with 10 bases left in between. CDR1 and CDR2 (germline): DFQATT, SNEGSKA (reference sequence). The CDR3 nucleotides read TGCAGTGCTAGAGACAGAAGATCCGGGGCCAACGTCCTGACTTTC. Amino acids: CSARDRRSGANVLTF.

This clonotype has more than one count but fewer than ten. In DNA, the CDR3 is TGCAGTGCTAGGGAAACAGGGAGTTCGGCCGGGGAGCTGTTTTTT. This encodes CSARETGSSAGELFF. This chain connects TRBV20-1 to TRBJ2-2; D perhaps matches TRBD1 (6 bases). V lost 3 bases and J lost 6, with 17 bases in between. The germline CDR1 and CDR2 sequences are DFQATT and SNEGSKA (reference sequence). This CDR3 spans 15 amino acids.

The chain combines TRBV5-6 with TRBJ2-1, with 12 bases aligning to TRBD2. The CDR3 is 14 amino acids. Germline lookup yields CDR1 SGHDT and CDR2 YYEEEE. V gave up 2 bases and J gave up 9 bases; unmatched junction bases: 3. The CDR3 protein is CASSLLAGGGEQFF. The CDR3, as DNA: TGTGCCAGCAGCTTACTAGCGGGGGGCGGTGAGCAGTTCTTC.

The chain is built from TRBV2 and TRBJ1-1; D unresolved. V dropped 6 bases and J dropped 5 bases, with 13 bases sitting between them. The CDR3 runs 13 residues. CDR1 and CDR2 (germline): SNHLY, FYNNEI. In DNA form, the CDR3 reads TGTGCCAGCAGCCTCAATTCAAGAACTGAAGCTTTCTTT. This encodes CASSLNSRTEAFF.

The chain uses TRBV18 and TRBJ2-1; D ambiguous. Between the trimmed V and J ends, which lost 5 bases and 4 bases, there was a span of 6 bases. CDR1 is KGHSH and CDR2 is LQKENI in the germline V gene. The CDR3 covers 12 residues. CDR3 sequence: CASSFIYNEQFF. The CDR3 nucleotides read TGTGCCAGCTCATTTATTTACAATGAGCAGTTCTTC.